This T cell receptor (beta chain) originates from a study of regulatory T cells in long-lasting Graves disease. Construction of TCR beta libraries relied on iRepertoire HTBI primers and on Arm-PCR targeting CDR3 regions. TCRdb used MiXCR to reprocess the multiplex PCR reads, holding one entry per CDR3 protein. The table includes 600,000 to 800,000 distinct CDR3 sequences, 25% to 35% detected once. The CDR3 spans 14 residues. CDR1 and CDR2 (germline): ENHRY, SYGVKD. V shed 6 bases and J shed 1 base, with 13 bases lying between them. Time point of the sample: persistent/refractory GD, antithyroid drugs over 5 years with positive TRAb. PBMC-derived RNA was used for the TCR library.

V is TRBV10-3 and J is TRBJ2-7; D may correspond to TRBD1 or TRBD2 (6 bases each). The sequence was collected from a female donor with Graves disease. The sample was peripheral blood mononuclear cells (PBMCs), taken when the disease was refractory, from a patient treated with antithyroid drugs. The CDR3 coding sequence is TGTGCCATCAGGACAGGAGGGGGTTCCTACGAGCAGTACTTC. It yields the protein CAIRTGGGSYEQYF.